These 9 T cell receptor beta chains came from one sample sequenced in a study of T cell repertoires in cytomegalovirus infection. These receptors have no known antigen. Via MiXCR, TCRdb re-called the reads, giving one row per CDR3 protein. The repertoire includes fewer than 950,000 distinct CDR3 sequences, over 25% of them detected once, and around 12% sits in the top ten. Here the sequenced sample was cultured CD8+ T cells from PBMCs, taken from culture after CMV antigen stimulation. The source of these receptors is a human donor in good health (CMV status not recorded). Some clones in this sample may be carry-over from other donors' samples.

This chain joins TRBV4-2 and TRBJ1-1; 12 nucleotides match TRBD1. This CDR3 is built from 16 residues. Trimming took 4 bases from V and 3 from J; bases not matched to a gene: 6. The V gene's germline CDR1 is LGHNA and CDR2 YNFKEQ. This CDR3 reads CASSPGQGAADTEAFF. DNA of the CDR3: TGTGCCAGCAGCCCGGGACAGGGGGCGGCGGACACTGAAGCTTTCTTT.

Only a few counts were recorded for this clonotype. V usage is TRBV25-1 and J usage is TRBJ2-5, with TRBD1 identical over 7 bases. V shed 3 bases and J 2 bases; nucleotides not matched to a gene: 3. Looked up from germline, CDR1 is MGHDK and CDR2 is SYGVNS. The CDR3 contains 14 residues. Here the CDR3 reads CASSEVDRQETQYF. CDR3 DNA: TGTGCCAGCAGTGAGGTGGACAGGCAAGAGACCCAGTACTTC.

The V gene is TRBV28, the J gene TRBJ1-5; D might be TRBD1 (6 bases). CDR1 MDHEN and CDR2 SYDVKM come from the germline V gene. The CDR3 sequence is 14 residues long. Trimming removed 7 bases from V and 2 bases from J, with 12 bases in between. This CDR3 reads CASILRGGNQPQHF. CDR3 nucleotides: TGTGCCAGCATCTTAAGGGGGGGCAATCAGCCCCAGCATTTT.

Concerning this clonotype: Given a much more abundant clone one base away, this may be a read error. The chain carries TRBV7-2 and TRBJ1-5; 9 bases match TRBD1. Germline V gene data show CDR1 as SGHTA and CDR2 as FQGNSA. V lost 5 bases to trimming and J lost 3 bases; unmatched junction nucleotides: 5. The CDR3 extends over 15 amino acids. In DNA, the CDR3 is TGTGCCAGCAGCGTGACAGGGGGTGACAATCAGCCCCAGCATTTT. Protein sequence: CASSVTGGDNQPQHF.

This clonotype has a handful of counts. V and J are TRBV6-5 and TRBJ1-1, with 7 bases lining up with TRBD1. Germline V lookup: CDR1 MNHEY, CDR2 SVGAGI. The CDR3 runs to 14 residues. Unmatched junction bases numbered 4, after V lost 1 base and J lost 5 bases. Written as DNA, the CDR3 is TGTGCCAGCAGTTACTACAGGGGAGGGACTGAAGCTTTCTTT. Translating it yields CASSYYRGGTEAFF.

This clonotype was recorded at least ten times. The chain links TRBV7-8 to TRBJ1-5; TRBD1 matches 9 bases. Germline CDR1 is SGHVS and CDR2 is FQNEAQ. This CDR3 is 14 amino acids long. V lost 5 bases and J lost 7; bases outside the gene matches: 6. CDR3 DNA sequence: TGTGCCAGCAGCCCCGGGACAGGGATACAGCCCCAGCATTTT. Translating gives CASSPGTGIQPQHF.

This clonotype was seen a few times. V usage is TRBV20-1 and J usage is TRBJ1-5, with TRBD1 as a possible D gene (5 bases). The germline V gene encodes CDR1 DFQATT and CDR2 SNEGSKA (reference sequence). The length of the CDR3 is 14 residues. V dropped 3 bases and J dropped 0 bases, with 9 bases sitting between them. CDR3 residues: CSARTDYSNQPQHF. In DNA, the CDR3 is TGCAGTGCTAGGACAGATTATAGCAATCAGCCCCAGCATTTT.

This clonotype appeared a few times. This chain links TRBV10-3 with TRBJ1-5; 10 bases match TRBD1. CDR3 length: 17 residues. CDR1 and CDR2 from the germline V gene are ENHRY and SYGVKD. V dropped 5 bases and J dropped 2; count of bases not matched to a gene: 9. In DNA, the CDR3 is TGTGCCATCAGTTCCGACAGGGGGCTTAAGGGCAATCAGCCCCAGCATTTT. Translation: CAISSDRGLKGNQPQHF.

This clonotype was found a few times. One junction end does not reproduce the germline sequence, and a read error may be involved. The chain recombines TRBV2 with TRBJ2-1, with 9 bases that match TRBD2. Germline CDR1 and CDR2: SNHLY and FYNNEI. The CDR3 runs to 16 residues. This chain's CDR3 is CASREDRTSVYNEQFF. The CDR3 coding sequence is TGTGCCAGCAGGGAAGACCGGACTAGCGTTTACAATGAGCAGTTCTTC.